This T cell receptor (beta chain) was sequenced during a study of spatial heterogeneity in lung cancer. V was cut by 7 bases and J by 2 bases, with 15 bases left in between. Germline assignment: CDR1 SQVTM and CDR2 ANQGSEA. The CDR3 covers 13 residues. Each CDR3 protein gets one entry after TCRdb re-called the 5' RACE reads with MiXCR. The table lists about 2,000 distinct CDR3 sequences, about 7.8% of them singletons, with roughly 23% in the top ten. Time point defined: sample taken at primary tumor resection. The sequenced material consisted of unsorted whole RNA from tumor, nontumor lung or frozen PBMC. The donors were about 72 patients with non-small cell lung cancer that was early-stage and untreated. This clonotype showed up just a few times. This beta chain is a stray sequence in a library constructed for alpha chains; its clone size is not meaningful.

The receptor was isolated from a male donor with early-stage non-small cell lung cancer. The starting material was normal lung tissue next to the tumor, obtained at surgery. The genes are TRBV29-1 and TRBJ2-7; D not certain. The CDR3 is CSASNQEPYEQYF. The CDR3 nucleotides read TGCAGCGCCTCTAACCAAGAGCCCTACGAGCAGTACTTC.